These 8 T cell receptor beta chains share one sample of origin, sequenced in a study of T cells in Graves' hyperthyroidism and ophthalmopathy. There were TCR beta CDR3 regions amplified from RNA transcripts. Researchers ran a first-round RT-PCR on the TCR CDR3 using the HTBI primer set. One entry per CDR3 protein, called by TCRdb with MiXCR from the multiplex PCR reads. The data hold fewer than 700,000 distinct CDR3 sequences, with roughly 15% observed a single time. The sample taken for sequencing was blood. The source of these receptors is a woman aged 25 to 45 with Graves' hyperthyroidism.

This clonotype was counted many times. The genes are TRBV29-1 and TRBJ1-1, with a possible D match to TRBD1 (5 bases). Germline CDR1 reads SQVTM; CDR2 reads ANQGSEA. V lost 2 bases, J lost 4 bases, and 11 bases lay in between. This CDR3 spans 13 amino acids. The CDR3 region is CSVETTRGTEAFF. The CDR3 nucleotides read TGCAGCGTTGAAACCACGAGGGGCACTGAAGCTTTCTTT.

This clonotype showed up many times. This chain uses TRBV20-1 with TRBJ2-7; D remains unclear. The CDR3 is 10 residues long. V dropped 0 bases and J dropped 7 bases, with 4 bases sitting between them. Germline CDR1 and CDR2: DFQATT and SNEGSKA (reference sequence). The CDR3 is CSARDGEQYF. As DNA, the CDR3 is TGCAGTGCTAGAGATGGGGAGCAGTACTTC.

In DNA, the CDR3 is TGTGCCAGCAGTTCCCAGAGCGGGAGGATTACCTACGAGCAGTACTTC. This translates into CASSSQSGRITYEQYF. This sequence joins TRBV2 and TRBJ2-7; the match to TRBD2 covers 9 bases. CDR1 and CDR2 from the germline V gene are SNHLY and FYNNEI. CDR3 length: 16 amino acids. The V and J ends lost 5 bases and 2 bases, in that order; junction bases with no gene match: 10.

This clonotype showed up many times. The chain uses TRBV6-1 and TRBJ1-2; D is unclear. Germline CDR1 reads MNHNS; CDR2 reads SASEGT. The V gene lost 5 bases and the J gene lost 0 bases, with 10 bases spanning the gap. The length of the CDR3 is 14 residues. The CDR3 reads CASSSDKSNYGYTF. CDR3 in DNA: TGTGCCAGCAGTTCCGACAAATCTAACTATGGCTACACCTTC.

V is TRBV12-3 or TRBV12-4 and J is TRBJ2-7; D may correspond to TRBD1 or TRBD2 (7 bases each). Trimming cost V 3 bases and J 0 bases, with 24 bases left between them. The CDR3 consists of 19 residues. The CDR3 region has the DNA TGTGCCAGCAGTTTTATGATTGGGGGGGACAGAGAAAGCTCCTACGAGCAGTACTTC. Translation: CASSFMIGGDRESSYEQYF.

As regards this clonotype: No conserved phenylalanine or tryptophan ends this CDR3, so it is likely a read error. The V gene is TRBV7-2, the J gene TRBJ1-1, with D unresolved. Germline V lookup: CDR1 SGHTA, CDR2 FQGNSA. CDR3 length: 12 residues. Trimming stripped 2 bases from V and 5 bases from J, with 6 bases between. The CDR3 here is CASSLTRTEAFL. The CDR3 DNA sequence: TGTGCCAGCAGCTTAACGAGAACTGAAGCTTTCCTT.

This clonotype was detected a few times. This chain links TRBV2 with TRBJ2-5; D is uncertain. V shed 5 bases and J shed 5 bases, with 9 bases lying between them. The V gene's germline CDR1 is SNHLY and CDR2 FYNNEI. This CDR3 region has 12 residues. The DNA for the CDR3 is TGTGCCAGCAGTTACCGACCGGAGACCCAGTACTTC. It yields the protein CASSYRPETQYF.

The gene calls are TRBV6-1 and TRBJ2-7; D uncertain. The length of the CDR3 is 15 residues. Trimming pared 6 bases from V and 0 bases from J, leaving 15 bases between. Germline loops: CDR1 MNHNS, CDR2 SASEGT. CDR3 sequence: CASSVIGTSSYEQYF. In DNA, the CDR3 is TGTGCCAGCAGCGTCATCGGCACCAGCTCCTACGAGCAGTACTTC.